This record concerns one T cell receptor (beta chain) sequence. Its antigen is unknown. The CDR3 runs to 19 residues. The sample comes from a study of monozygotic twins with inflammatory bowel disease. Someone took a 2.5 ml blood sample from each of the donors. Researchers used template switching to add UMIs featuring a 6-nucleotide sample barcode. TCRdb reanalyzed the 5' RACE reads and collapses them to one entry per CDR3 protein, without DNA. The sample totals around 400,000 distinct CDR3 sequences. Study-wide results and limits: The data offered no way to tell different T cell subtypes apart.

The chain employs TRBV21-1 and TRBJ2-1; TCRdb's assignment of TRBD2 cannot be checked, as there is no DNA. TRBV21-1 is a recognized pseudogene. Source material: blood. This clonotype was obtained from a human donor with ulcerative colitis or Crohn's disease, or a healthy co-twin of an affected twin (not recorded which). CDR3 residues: CASRKRGGGVAGSYNEQFF.